This T cell receptor (beta chain) was recovered during a study of OX40 agonist ivuxolimab in advanced cancers. Study-wide context: Cohort: 82.7% men, mean age roughly 60, aged roughly 23 to 79.

Generated by immunoSEQ multiplex PCR, the TCRdb table keeps only in-frame clones and is missing some. The top ten hold approximately 1.6% of the sample, which has 45,000 to 55,000 clones, 80% to 90% seen once. This clone came up once. Its specificity is not known. Regarding the study as a whole: On average, CD8+ T cells had more expanded clones than CD4+. Some of the nonresponding patients also showed low levels of normalized T-cell clonal expansion. Dose levels from 0.1 to 3.0 mg/kg saw CD4+ and CD8+ blood T cells expand clonally by week 6.

The source is an adult with an advanced solid tumor such as melanoma, head and neck, liver or kidney cancer. This sample comprised CD4+ or CD8+ T cells sorted from blood, obtained in a trial of the OX40 agonist ivuxolimab.

The CDR3 here is CASSYMGGTPSTDTQYF. In nucleotides, the CDR3 is TGTGCCAGCAGTTACATGGGGGGGACCCCTAGCACAGATACGCAGTATTTT. The V gene is TRBV4-2, the J gene TRBJ2-3; TRBD2 matches at 7 bases. The J segment lost 0 bases and the V segment lost 6 bases, leaving 12 bases of the junction unmatched. Germline values: CDR1 LGHNA, CDR2 YNFKEQ. This CDR3 spans 17 amino acids.